The 10 T cell receptor beta chains below were found in one sample sequenced in a study of T cell changes during pregnancy in multiple sclerosis. Some clones are missing from TCRdb's copy, which holds only in-frame ones; the method was immunoSEQ multiplex PCR. The sample includes just over 30,000 clones, about 89% seen only once; the top ten take around 6.8%. Sequenced here: CD8+ T cells from peripheral blood mononuclear cells, sampled in the second trimester of pregnancy. Source of these receptors: a female donor with multiple sclerosis, enrolled in a pregnancy study.

CDR3 region: CASSDSASANEQFF. The CDR3 DNA sequence: TGTGCCAGCAGTGACTCGGCTAGCGCTAACGAGCAGTTCTTC. The rearrangement links TRBV6-4 to TRBJ2-1, with D possibly matching TRBD2 (6 bases). The germline V and J ends were trimmed by 0 bases and 10 bases, with 13 bases remaining between them. Germline V CDR1 and CDR2: MRHNA, SNTAGT. The CDR3 runs to 14 residues.

The J gene is TRBJ1-2, the V gene TRBV27; perhaps TRBD1 as D (6 bases). The CDR3 is 16 amino acids. Germline V gene lookup returns CDR1 MNHEY and CDR2 SMNVEV (reference sequence). V lost 3 bases and J lost 5, with 19 bases in between. CDR3 region: CASSFLQGRQRYGYTF. The CDR3 DNA sequence: TGTGCCAGCAGTTTCCTACAGGGCCGCCAGAGGTATGGCTACACCTTC.

The V gene is TRBV27, the J gene TRBJ2-3; 8 positions match TRBD1. The junction had 15 bases not matched to a gene; V was cut back by 6 bases and J by 1 base. This CDR3 is built from 18 residues. Germline V gives CDR1 MNHEY, CDR2 SMNVEV (reference sequence). For the CDR3, the DNA is TGTGCCAGCAGGGGTCGGACAGGGAAGGTCTTACGCACAGATACGCAGTATTTT. Translated, it gives CASRGRTGKVLRTDTQYF.

CDR3 bases: TGTGCCAGCATCTGGGGAGGACTAGCGTTCTTC. This translates into CASIWGGLAFF. This chain links TRBV27 with TRBJ2-1; 8 nucleotides match TRBD2. CDR1 MNHEY and CDR2 SMNVEV come from the germline V gene (reference sequence). This CDR3 is 11 amino acids long. J lost 15 bases, V lost 7 bases, and 8 bases had no gene match.

This rearrangement joins TRBV25-1 to TRBJ2-2, with 11 bases aligning to TRBD2. The junction had 4 bases not matched to a gene; V was cut back by 4 bases and J by 6 bases. CDR3 size: 15 residues. Germline loops: CDR1 MGHDK, CDR2 SYGVNS. Here the CDR3 reads CASSAVAGGPGELFF. Here the CDR3 DNA reads TGTGCCAGCAGTGCTGTAGCGGGAGGGCCCGGGGAGCTGTTTTTT.

The chain has TRBV19 and TRBJ2-7, with TRBD2 matching 9 bases. Germline V gene lookup returns CDR1 LNHDA and CDR2 SQIVND (reference sequence). The CDR3 length is 15 residues. Losses at the gene ends were 3 bases for V and 3 bases for J; bases not matched to a gene: 6. The CDR3 region is CASSITRGGIYEQYF. The DNA of the CDR3 is TGTGCCAGTAGTATTACGCGGGGGGGAATCTACGAGCAGTACTTC.

V and J are TRBV5-8 and TRBJ1-5, with D possibly TRBD1 on 6 matching bases. There are 15 residues in the CDR3. Trimming removed 3 bases from V and 1 base from J, with 11 bases in between. Germline values: CDR1 SGHTS, CDR2 YDEGEE. The CDR3 is CASSWTTGSNQPQHF. As DNA, the CDR3 is TGTGCCAGCAGCTGGACCACAGGGAGCAATCAGCCCCAGCATTTT.

Judged by abundance, this clone is medium-sized. The CDR3 loop is CASSPNTPEGRAYEQYF. CDR3 nucleotides: TGCGCCAGCAGCCCGAACACTCCGGAGGGCCGTGCGTACGAGCAGTACTTC. The chain is built from TRBV4-3 and TRBJ2-7, with a tentative D call TRBD2 (6 bases). This CDR3 is built from 17 residues. Germline V lookup: CDR1 LGHNA, CDR2 YSLEER. The V and J ends lost 4 bases and 4 bases respectively, with 23 bases between them.

This clone was recorded once. The V and J genes are TRBV27 and TRBJ2-6; D call uncertain. V was pared by 11 bases and J by 0 bases, with 8 bases between. The CDR3 loop spans 13 amino acids. Germline lookup yields CDR1 MNHEY and CDR2 SMNVEV (reference sequence). CDR3 bases: TGTGCCGCTAGGAACTCTGGGGCCAACGTCCTGACTTTC. Protein: CAARNSGANVLTF. The entire variable domain, with the rest obtained from reference TRBV27 and TRBJ2-6, is as follows: EAQVTQNPRYLITVTGKKLTVTCSQNMNHEYMSWYRQDPGLGLRQIYYSMNVEVTDKGDVPEGYKVSRKEKRNFPLILESPSPNQTSLYFCAARNSGANVLTFGAGSRLTVL.

The chain is built from TRBV7-6 and TRBJ1-1, with D perhaps matching TRBD1 (5 bases). The CDR3 consists of 14 residues. Germline V lookup: CDR1 SGHVS, CDR2 FNYEAQ. Trimming removed 1 base from V and 5 bases from J, with 11 bases in between. The CDR3 region is CASSLEGLVTEAFF. The CDR3 nucleotides read TGTGCCAGCAGCTTAGAGGGGTTGGTTACTGAAGCTTTCTTT.